This TCR beta chain was observed in a study of cytotoxic CD8 clonotypes in ibrutinib-treated CLL. The wider study: Collecting the response samples happened after a median around twelve months of treatment, with a range of 6 to 36.

Assay used: immunoSEQ multiplex PCR; TCRdb lists only in-frame clones, some missing. The table lists approximately 92,000 clones, more than 70% of them singletons. Germline-derived CDR1 and CDR2 are MRHNA and SNTAGT. Between the trimmed V and J ends, which lost 4 bases and 7 bases, there was a span of 14 bases. There are 15 residues in the CDR3. The receptor comes from a human donor with chronic lymphocytic leukemia. The rearrangement links TRBV6-4 to TRBJ1-6; a possible D gene is TRBD1 (5 bases). Sequencing used PBMCs, obtained after 24 months of ibrutinib treatment. This CDR3 reads CASSGVQVWNSPLHF. CDR3 in DNA: TGTGCCAGCAGTGGGGTACAGGTATGGAATTCACCCCTCCACTTT.